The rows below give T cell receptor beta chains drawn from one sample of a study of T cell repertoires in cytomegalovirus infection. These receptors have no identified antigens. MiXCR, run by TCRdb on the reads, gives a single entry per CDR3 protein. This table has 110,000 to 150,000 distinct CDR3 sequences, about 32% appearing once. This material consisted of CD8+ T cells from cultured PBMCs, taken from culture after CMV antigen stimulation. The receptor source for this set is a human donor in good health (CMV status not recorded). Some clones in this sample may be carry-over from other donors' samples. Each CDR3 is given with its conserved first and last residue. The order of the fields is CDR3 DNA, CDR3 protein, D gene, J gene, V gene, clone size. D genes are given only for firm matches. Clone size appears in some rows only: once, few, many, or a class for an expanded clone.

CDR3nt: TGTGCCAGCAGCTTGGAGGTGTTGCGACAGCCAAATCAGCCCCAGCATTTT
CDR3aa: CASSLEVLRQPNQPQHF
d_gene: NA
j_gene: TRBJ1-5
v_gene: TRBV5-5
abundance: NA

CDR3nt: TGTGCCAGCAGACCAAAGTTCGGGAGCTCCTACGAGCAGTACTTC
CDR3aa: CASRPKFGSSYEQYF
d_gene: NA
j_gene: TRBJ2-7
v_gene: TRBV7-6
abundance: NA

CDR3nt: TGTGCCAGTAGTATCTGGACCTCTGGGGCCAACGTCCTGACTTTC
CDR3aa: CASSIWTSGANVLTF
d_gene: NA
j_gene: TRBJ2-6
v_gene: TRBV19
abundance: NA

CDR3nt: TGTGCCAGCAGTCAAGGCAGGGGGAATGGCTACACCTTC
CDR3aa: CASSQGRGNGYTF
d_gene: TRBD1
j_gene: TRBJ1-2
v_gene: TRBV27
abundance: NA

CDR3nt: TGCAGCGTGACTGGACAGGGGGCGCCTGACGAGCAGTACTTC
CDR3aa: CSVTGQGAPDEQYF
d_gene: TRBD1
j_gene: TRBJ2-7
v_gene: TRBV29-1
abundance: NA

CDR3nt: TGTGCCAGCAGTGATTCTGGGGACGTCTCTGGAAACACCATATATTTT
CDR3aa: CASSDSGDVSGNTIYF
d_gene: NA
j_gene: TRBJ1-3
v_gene: TRBV2
abundance: many

CDR3nt: TGCAGCGTCGGGACACCCGGGGAGCTGTTTTTT
CDR3aa: CSVGTPGELFF
d_gene: NA
j_gene: TRBJ2-2
v_gene: TRBV29-1
abundance: NA

CDR3nt: TGTGCCAGCAGCCTGGACAGGGGAACTGAAGCTTTCTTT
CDR3aa: CASSLDRGTEAFF
d_gene: TRBD1
j_gene: TRBJ1-1
v_gene: TRBV7-2
abundance: many

CDR3nt: TGTGCCAGCAGCGAAGGGAGTCCCTATAATTCACCCCTCCACTTT
CDR3aa: CASSEGSPYNSPLHF
d_gene: NA
j_gene: TRBJ1-6
v_gene: TRBV9
abundance: NA

CDR3nt: TGTGCCAGCAGCTTAGCCCCAGGAGGCTGGGGTGGCTACACCTTC
CDR3aa: CASSLAPGGWGGYTF
d_gene: NA
j_gene: TRBJ1-2
v_gene: TRBV11-1
abundance: many

CDR3nt: TGTGCCAGCTCCTCAATCCCAAGGGGGGGTGGCAATCAGCCCCAGCATTTT
CDR3aa: CASSSIPRGGGNQPQHF
d_gene: NA
j_gene: TRBJ1-5
v_gene: TRBV18
abundance: NA

CDR3nt: TGTGCCACCGGTAGTGGCGGGGGAGGCAATGAGCAGTTCTTC
CDR3aa: CATGSGGGGNEQFF
d_gene: TRBD2
j_gene: TRBJ2-1
v_gene: TRBV19
abundance: few

CDR3nt: TGTGCCAGCAGCTTAGTTGGGACAGAGAACACTGAAGCTTTCTTT
CDR3aa: CASSLVGTENTEAFF
d_gene: TRBD1
j_gene: TRBJ1-1
v_gene: TRBV7-2
abundance: many

CDR3nt: TGTGCCAGCAGCCAAGATATAGCGGGGGAGACAGATACGCAGTATTTT
CDR3aa: CASSQDIAGETDTQYF
d_gene: TRBD2
j_gene: TRBJ2-3
v_gene: TRBV14
abundance: NA

CDR3nt: TGTGCCAGCAGCTTAGTCGACATGAACACTGAAGCTTTCTTT
CDR3aa: CASSLVDMNTEAFF
d_gene: NA
j_gene: TRBJ1-1
v_gene: TRBV7-9
abundance: many

CDR3nt: TGTGCCAGCAGCTTGTACGGGACAGGGGGAGGCCAGCCCCAGCATTTT
CDR3aa: CASSLYGTGGGQPQHF
d_gene: TRBD1
j_gene: TRBJ1-5
v_gene: TRBV5-6
abundance: NA

CDR3nt: TGTGCCAGCAGCCCCTGGCAGTCAACGAAGCAGCCCCAGCATTTT
CDR3aa: CASSPWQSTKQPQHF
d_gene: NA
j_gene: TRBJ1-5
v_gene: TRBV5-6
abundance: few

CDR3nt: TGTGCCAGCAGTGATCGACAGGAACCTCTGGGCTATGGCTACACCTTC
CDR3aa: CASSDRQEPLGYGYTF
d_gene: NA
j_gene: TRBJ1-2
v_gene: TRBV2
abundance: once